This entry lists 2 T cell receptor beta chains sequenced from one sample in a study of OX40 agonist ivuxolimab in advanced cancers. Here immunoSEQ multiplex PCR was the method, and the copy in TCRdb shows in-frame clones only, minus some. In the table there are about 25,000 clones, approximately 80% of which are singletons. The sequences come from CD4+ or CD8+ T cells sorted from blood, collected in a trial of the OX40 agonist ivuxolimab. The source of these receptors is an adult with an advanced solid tumor such as melanoma, head and neck, liver or kidney cancer.

The rearrangement uses TRBV7-3 and TRBJ2-6; 10 positions match TRBD1. Losses at the gene ends were 5 bases for V and 2 bases for J; bases not matched to a gene: 6. This CDR3 spans 17 amino acids. Per germline, CDR1 SGHTA and CDR2 FQGTGA. The CDR3 region is CASSRRDRGAGANVLTF. The CDR3 DNA sequence: TGTGCCAGCAGCCGACGGGACAGGGGAGCTGGGGCCAACGTCCTGACTTTC.

V gene TRBV10-3 combines with J gene TRBJ1-3; the D gene is possibly TRBD1 (5 bases). The CDR3 extends over 11 amino acids. Trimming stripped 8 bases from V and 4 bases from J, with 6 bases between. Germline V gene lookup returns CDR1 ENHRY and CDR2 SYGVKD. The CDR3, as DNA: TGTGCCATCGGGGGGGGAAACACCATATATTTT. Its translation: CAIGGGNTIYF.